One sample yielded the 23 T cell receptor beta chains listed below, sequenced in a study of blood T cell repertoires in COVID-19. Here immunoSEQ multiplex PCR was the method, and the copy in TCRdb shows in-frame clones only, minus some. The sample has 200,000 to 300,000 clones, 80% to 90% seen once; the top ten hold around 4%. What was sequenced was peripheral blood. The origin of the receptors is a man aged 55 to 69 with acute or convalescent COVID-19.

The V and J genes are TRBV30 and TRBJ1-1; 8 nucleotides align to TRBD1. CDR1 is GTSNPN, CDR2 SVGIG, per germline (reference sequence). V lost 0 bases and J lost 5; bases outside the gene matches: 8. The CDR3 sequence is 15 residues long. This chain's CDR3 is CAWSVRAGGSTEAFF. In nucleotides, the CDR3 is TGTGCCTGGAGTGTACGGGCAGGGGGCTCAACTGAAGCTTTCTTT. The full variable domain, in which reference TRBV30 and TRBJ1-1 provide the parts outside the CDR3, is SQTIHQWPATLVQPVGSPLSLECTVEGTSNPNLYWYRQAAGRGLQLLFYSVGIGQISSEVPQNLSASRPQDRQFILSSKKLLLSDSGFYLCAWSVRAGGSTEAFFGQGTRLTVV.

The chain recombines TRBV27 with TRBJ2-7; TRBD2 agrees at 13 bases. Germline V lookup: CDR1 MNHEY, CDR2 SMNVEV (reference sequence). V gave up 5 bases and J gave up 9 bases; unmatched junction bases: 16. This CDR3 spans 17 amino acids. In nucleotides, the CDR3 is TGTGCCAGCAGTCTAAGCTCACTAGCGGGAGGGCCCGCGGCGCAGTACTTC. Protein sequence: CASSLSSLAGGPAAQYF.

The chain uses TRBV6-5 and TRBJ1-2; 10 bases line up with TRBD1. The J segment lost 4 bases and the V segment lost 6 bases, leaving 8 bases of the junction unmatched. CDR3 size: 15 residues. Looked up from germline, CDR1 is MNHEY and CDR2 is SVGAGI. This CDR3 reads CASRRQGARPYGYTF. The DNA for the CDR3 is TGTGCCAGCAGGCGACAGGGGGCGCGGCCCTATGGCTACACCTTC.

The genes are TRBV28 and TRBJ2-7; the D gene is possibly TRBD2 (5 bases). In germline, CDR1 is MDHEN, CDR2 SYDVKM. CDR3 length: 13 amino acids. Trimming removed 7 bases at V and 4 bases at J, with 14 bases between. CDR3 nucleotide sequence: TGTGCCAGCACCGATTCCCGGGAATACGAGCAGTACTTC. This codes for CASTDSREYEQYF.

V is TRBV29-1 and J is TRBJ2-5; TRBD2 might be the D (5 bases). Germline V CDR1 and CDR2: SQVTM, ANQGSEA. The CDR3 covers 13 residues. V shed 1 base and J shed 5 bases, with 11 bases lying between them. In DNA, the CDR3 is TGCAGCGTTGAAGGCGTGGGGAGTGAGACCCAGTACTTC. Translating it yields CSVEGVGSETQYF.

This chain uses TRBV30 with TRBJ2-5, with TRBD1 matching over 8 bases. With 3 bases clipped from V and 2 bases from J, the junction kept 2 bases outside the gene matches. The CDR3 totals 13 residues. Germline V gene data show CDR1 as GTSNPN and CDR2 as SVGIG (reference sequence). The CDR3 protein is CAWRGQDQETQYF. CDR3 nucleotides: TGTGCCTGGAGGGGACAGGATCAAGAGACCCAGTACTTC.

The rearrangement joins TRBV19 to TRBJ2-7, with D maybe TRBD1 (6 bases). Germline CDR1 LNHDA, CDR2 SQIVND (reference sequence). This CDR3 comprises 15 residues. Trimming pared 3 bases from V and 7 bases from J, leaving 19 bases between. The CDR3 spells CASSMDRSGGPEQYF. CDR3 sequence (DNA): TGTGCCAGTAGTATGGACAGATCCGGCGGGCCTGAGCAGTACTTC.

As DNA, the CDR3 is TGTGCCAGTAGCTGGTCGACTCTAATAGGGGCGAATTCACCCCTCCACTTT. It is translated as CASSWSTLIGANSPLHF. The chain joins TRBV19 to TRBJ1-6, with D possibly matching TRBD1 (5 bases). The ends were cut back, 6 bases at V and 7 bases at J, with 22 bases in the middle. Germline loops: CDR1 LNHDA, CDR2 SQIVND (reference sequence). The CDR3 has 17 amino acids.

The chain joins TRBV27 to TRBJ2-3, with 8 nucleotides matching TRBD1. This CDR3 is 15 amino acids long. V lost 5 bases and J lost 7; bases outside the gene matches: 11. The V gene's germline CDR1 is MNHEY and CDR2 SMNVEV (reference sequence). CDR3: CASSLLPRTGYTQYF. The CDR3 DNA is TGTGCCAGCAGTCTCCTCCCTAGGACAGGGTATACGCAGTATTTT.

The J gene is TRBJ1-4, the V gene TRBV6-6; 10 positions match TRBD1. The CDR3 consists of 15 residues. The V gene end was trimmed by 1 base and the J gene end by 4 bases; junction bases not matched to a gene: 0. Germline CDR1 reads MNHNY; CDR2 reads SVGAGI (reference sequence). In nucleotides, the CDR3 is TGTGCCAGCAGTTACTGGACAGGGGGTAATGAAAAACTGTTTTTT. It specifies CASSYWTGGNEKLFF.

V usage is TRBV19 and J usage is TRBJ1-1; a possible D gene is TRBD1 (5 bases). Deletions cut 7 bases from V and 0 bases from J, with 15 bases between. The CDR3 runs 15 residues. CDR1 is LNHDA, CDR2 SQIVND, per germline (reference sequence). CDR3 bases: TGTGCCAGTATCCCGCAGGGTATCATGAACACTGAAGCTTTCTTT. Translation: CASIPQGIMNTEAFF.

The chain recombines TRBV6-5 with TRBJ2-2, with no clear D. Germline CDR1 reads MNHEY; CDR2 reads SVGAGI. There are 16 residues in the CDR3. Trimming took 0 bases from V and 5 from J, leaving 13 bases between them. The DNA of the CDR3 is TGTGCCAGCAGTTACTCTGGAGTTCGGTCGACCGGGGAGCTGTTTTTT. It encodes CASSYSGVRSTGELFF.

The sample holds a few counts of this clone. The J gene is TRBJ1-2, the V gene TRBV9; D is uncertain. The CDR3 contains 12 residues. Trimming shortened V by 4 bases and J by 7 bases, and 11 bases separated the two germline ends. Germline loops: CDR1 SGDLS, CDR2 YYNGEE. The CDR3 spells CASSNQAAGYTF. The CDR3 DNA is TGTGCCAGCAGCAACCAAGCGGCTGGCTACACCTTC.

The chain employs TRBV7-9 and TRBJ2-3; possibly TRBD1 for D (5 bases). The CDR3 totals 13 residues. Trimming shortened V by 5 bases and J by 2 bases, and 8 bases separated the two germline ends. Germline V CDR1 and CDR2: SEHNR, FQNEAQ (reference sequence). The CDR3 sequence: CASSPDNTDTQYF. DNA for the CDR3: TGTGCCAGCAGCCCGGACAACACAGATACGCAGTATTTT.

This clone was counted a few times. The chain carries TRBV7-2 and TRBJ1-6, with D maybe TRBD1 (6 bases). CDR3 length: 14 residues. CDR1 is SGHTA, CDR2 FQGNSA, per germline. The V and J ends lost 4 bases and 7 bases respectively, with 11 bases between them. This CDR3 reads CASSSIRGNSPLHF. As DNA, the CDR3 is TGTGCCAGCAGCTCAATAAGGGGGAATTCACCCCTCCACTTT.

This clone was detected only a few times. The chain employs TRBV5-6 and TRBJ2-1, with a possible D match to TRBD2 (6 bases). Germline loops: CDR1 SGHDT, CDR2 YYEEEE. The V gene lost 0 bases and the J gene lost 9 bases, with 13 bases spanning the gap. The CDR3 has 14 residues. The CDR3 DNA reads TGTGCCAGCAGCTTGGGGCGGGGCTGGAGTGAGCAGTTCTTC. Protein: CASSLGRGWSEQFF.

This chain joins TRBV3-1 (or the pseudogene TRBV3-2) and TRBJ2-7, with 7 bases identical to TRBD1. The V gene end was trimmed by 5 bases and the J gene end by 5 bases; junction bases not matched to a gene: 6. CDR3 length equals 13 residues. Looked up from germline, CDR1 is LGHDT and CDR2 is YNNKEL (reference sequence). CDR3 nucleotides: TGTGCCAGCAGCGACCGGACAGGCGACGAGCAGTACTTC. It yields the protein CASSDRTGDEQYF.

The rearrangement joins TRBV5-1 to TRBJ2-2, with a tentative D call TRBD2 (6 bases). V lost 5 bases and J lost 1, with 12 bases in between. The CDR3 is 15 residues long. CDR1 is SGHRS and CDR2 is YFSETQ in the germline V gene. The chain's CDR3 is CASRRLALNTGELFF. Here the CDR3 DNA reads TGCGCCAGCAGAAGGCTAGCGTTGAACACCGGGGAGCTGTTTTTT.

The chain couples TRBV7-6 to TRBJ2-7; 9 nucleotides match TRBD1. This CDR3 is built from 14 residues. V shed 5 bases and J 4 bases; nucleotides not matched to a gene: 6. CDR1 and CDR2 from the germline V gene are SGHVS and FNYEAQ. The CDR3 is CASSPRDRAYEQYF. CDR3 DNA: TGTGCCAGCAGCCCCCGGGACAGGGCATACGAGCAGTACTTC.

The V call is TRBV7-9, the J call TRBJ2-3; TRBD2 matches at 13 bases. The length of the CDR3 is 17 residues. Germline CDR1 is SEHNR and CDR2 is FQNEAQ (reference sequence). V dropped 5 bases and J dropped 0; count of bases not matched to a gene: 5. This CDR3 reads CASSRRTSGSSTDTQYF. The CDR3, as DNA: TGTGCCAGCAGCCGCCGGACTAGCGGGAGTAGCACAGATACGCAGTATTTT.

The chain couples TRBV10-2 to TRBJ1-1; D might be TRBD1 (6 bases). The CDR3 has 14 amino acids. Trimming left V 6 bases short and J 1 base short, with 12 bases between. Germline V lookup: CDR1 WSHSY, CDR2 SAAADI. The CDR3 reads CASRYREKNTEAFF. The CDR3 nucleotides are TGCGCCAGCAGATACAGGGAAAAGAACACTGAAGCTTTCTTT.

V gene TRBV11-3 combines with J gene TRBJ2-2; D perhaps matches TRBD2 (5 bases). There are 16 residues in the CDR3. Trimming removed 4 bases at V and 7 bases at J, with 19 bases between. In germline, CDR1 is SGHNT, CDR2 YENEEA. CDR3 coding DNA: TGTGCCAGCAGCTCCTCTTCCGGGAAGAATGGCGGGGAGCTGTTTTTT. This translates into CASSSSSGKNGGELFF.

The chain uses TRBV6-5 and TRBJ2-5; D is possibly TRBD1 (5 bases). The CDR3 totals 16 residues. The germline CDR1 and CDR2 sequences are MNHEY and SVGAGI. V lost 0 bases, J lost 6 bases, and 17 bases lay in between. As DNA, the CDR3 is TGTGCCAGCAGTTACTCGAGCCAGGGATTAATGAAGACCCAGTACTTC. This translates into CASSYSSQGLMKTQYF.